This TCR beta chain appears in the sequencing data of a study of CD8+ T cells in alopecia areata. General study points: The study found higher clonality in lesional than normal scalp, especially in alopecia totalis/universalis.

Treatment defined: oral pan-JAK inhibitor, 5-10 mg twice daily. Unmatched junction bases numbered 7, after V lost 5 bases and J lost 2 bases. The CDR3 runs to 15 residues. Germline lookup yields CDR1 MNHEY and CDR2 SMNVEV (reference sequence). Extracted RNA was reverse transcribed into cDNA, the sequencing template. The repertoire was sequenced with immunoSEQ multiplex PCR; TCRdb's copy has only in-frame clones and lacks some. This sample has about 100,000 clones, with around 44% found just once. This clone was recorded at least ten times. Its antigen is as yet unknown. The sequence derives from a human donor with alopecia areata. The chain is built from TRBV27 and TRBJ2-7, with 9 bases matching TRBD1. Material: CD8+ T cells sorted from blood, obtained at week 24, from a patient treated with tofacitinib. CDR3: CASSEIGQGTYEQYF. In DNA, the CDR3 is TGTGCCAGCAGTGAGATTGGACAGGGGACCTACGAGCAGTACTTC.